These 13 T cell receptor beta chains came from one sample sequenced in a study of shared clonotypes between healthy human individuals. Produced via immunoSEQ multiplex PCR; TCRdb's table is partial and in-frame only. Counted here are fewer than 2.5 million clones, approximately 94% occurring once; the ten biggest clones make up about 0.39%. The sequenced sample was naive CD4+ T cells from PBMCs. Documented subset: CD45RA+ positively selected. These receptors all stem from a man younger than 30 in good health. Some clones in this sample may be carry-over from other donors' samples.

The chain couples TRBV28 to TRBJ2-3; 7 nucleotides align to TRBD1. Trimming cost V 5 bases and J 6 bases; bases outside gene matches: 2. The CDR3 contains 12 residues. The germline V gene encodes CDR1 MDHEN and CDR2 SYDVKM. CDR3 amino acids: CASSPDRDTQYF. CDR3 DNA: TGTGCCAGCAGTCCGGACAGGGATACGCAGTATTTT.

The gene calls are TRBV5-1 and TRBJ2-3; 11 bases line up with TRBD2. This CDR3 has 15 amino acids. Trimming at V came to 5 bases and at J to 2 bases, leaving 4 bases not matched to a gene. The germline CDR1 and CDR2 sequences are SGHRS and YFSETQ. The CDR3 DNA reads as TGCGCCAGCAGGCGACTAGCGGGGAACACAGATACGCAGTATTTT. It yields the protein CASRRLAGNTDTQYF.

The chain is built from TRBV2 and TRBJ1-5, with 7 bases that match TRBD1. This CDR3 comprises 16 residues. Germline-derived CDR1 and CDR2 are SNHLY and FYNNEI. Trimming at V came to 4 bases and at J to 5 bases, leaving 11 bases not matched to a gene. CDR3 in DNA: TGTGCCAGCAGTGGGTGGGGAGGAGGGGGCGATCAGCCCCAGCATTTT. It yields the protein CASSGWGGGGDQPQHF.

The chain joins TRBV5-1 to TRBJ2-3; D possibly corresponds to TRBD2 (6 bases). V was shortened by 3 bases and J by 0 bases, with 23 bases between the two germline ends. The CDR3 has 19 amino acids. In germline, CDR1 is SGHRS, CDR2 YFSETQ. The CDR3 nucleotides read TGCGCCAGCAGCTCCCAGGCCCTAGCGAGGGGCCTTAGCACAGATACGCAGTATTTT. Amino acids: CASSSQALARGLSTDTQYF.

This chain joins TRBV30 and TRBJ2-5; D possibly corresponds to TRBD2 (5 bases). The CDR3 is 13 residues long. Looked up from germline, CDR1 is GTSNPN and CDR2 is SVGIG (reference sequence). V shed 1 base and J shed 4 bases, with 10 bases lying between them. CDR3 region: CAWSDGVGETQYF. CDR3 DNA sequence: TGTGCCTGGAGTGACGGGGTCGGAGAGACCCAGTACTTC.

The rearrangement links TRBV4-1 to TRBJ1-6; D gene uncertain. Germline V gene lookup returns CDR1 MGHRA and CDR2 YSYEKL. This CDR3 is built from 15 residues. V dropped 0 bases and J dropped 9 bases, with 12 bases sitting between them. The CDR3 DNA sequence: TGCGCCAGCAGCCAAGAGGTGGGCAGGACTTCACCCCTCCACTTT. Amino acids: CASSQEVGRTSPLHF.

The CDR3 DNA reads as TGTGCCAGCAGCTCCCAGGACAGGGAGGGAGCTTTCTTT. As protein: CASSSQDREGAFF. The gene calls are TRBV5-6 and TRBJ1-1; 8 bases align to TRBD1. V shed 3 bases, J shed 10 bases, and the junction held 8 bases outside the gene matches. From germline, CDR1 is SGHDT and CDR2 YYEEEE. The CDR3 has 13 amino acids.

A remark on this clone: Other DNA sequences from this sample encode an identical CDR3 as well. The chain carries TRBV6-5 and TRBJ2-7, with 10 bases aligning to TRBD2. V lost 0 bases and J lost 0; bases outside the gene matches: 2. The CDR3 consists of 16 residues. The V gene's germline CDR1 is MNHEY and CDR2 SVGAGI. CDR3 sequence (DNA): TGTGCCAGCAGTTACTCCCTAGCGGGAGCCTCCTACGAGCAGTACTTC. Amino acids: CASSYSLAGASYEQYF.

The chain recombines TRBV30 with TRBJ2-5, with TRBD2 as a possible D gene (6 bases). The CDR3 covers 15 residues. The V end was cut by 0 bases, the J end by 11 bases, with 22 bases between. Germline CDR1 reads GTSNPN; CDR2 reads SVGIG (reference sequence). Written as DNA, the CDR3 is TGTGCCTGGAGTGTAGACCCCAGCGGGTCGGAAGGACAGTACTTC. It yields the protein CAWSVDPSGSEGQYF.

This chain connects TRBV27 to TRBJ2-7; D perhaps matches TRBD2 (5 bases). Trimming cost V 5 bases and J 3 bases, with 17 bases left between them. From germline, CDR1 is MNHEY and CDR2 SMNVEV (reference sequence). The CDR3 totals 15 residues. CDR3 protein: CASSPSSGILYEQYF. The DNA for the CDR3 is TGTGCCAGCAGTCCATCGTCCGGGATCCTCTACGAGCAGTACTTC.

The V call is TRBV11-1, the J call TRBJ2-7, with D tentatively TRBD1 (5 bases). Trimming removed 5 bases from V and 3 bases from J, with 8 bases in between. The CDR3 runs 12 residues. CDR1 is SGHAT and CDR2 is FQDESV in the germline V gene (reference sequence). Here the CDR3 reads CASSPDSYEQYF. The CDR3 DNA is TGTGCCAGCAGCCCCGACAGCTACGAGCAGTACTTC.

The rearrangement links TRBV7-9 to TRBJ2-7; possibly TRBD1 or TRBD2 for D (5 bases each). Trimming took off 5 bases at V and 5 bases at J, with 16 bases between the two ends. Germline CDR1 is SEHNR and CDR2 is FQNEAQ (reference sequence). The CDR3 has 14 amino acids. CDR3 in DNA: TGTGCCAGCAGCCTTGGGACCCCCGGCCACGAGCAGTACTTC. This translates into CASSLGTPGHEQYF.

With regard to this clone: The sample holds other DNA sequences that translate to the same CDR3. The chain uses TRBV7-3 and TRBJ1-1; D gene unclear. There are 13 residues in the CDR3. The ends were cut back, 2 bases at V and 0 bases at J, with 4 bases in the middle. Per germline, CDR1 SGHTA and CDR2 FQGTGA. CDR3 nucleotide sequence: TGTGCCAGCAGCTTATTGATGAACACTGAAGCTTTCTTT. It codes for CASSLLMNTEAFF.